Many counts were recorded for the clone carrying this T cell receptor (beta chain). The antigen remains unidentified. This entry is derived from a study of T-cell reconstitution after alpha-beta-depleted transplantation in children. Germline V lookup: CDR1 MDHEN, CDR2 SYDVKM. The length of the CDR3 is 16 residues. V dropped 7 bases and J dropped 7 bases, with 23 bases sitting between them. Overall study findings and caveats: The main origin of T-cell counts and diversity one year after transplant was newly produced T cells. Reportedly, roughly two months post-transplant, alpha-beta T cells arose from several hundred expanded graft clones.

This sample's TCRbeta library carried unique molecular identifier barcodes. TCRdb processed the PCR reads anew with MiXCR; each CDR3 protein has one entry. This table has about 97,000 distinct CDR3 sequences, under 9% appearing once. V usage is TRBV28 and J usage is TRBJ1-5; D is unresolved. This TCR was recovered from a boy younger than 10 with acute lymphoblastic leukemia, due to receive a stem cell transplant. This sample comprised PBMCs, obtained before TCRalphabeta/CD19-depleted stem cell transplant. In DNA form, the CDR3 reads TGTGCCAGCAAAGGGTCCGGCCTTCGACAAGGACAGCCCCAGCATTTT. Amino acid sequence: CASKGSGLRQGQPQHF. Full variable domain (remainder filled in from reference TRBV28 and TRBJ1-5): DVKVTQSSRYLVKRTGEKVFLECVQDMDHENMFWYRQDPGLGLRLIYFSYDVKMKEKGDIPEGYSVSREKKERFSLILESASTNQTSMYLCASKGSGLRQGQPQHFGDGTRLSIL.